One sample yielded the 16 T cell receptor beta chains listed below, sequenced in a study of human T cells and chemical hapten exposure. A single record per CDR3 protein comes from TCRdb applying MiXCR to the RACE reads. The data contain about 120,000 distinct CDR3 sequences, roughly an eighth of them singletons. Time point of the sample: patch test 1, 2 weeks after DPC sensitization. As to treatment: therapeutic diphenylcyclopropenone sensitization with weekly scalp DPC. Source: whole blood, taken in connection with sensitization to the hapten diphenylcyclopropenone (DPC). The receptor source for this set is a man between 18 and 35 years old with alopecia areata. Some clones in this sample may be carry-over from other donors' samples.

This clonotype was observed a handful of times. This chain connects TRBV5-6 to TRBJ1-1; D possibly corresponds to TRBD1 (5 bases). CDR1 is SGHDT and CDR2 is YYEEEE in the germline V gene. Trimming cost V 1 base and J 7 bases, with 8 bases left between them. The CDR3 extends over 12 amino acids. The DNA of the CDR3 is TGTGCCAGCAGCTTGTCGACAGTTGAAGCTTTCTTT. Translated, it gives CASSLSTVEAFF.

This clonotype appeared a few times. For the CDR3, the DNA is TGTGCCAGCAGTTCACACACAGGGGTGAACACCGGGGAGCTGTTTTTT. Amino acids: CASSSHTGVNTGELFF. V is TRBV27 and J is TRBJ2-2, with TRBD1 matching 7 bases. Losses at the gene ends were 4 bases for V and 1 base for J; bases not matched to a gene: 6. The CDR3 is 16 residues long. Germline-derived CDR1 and CDR2 are MNHEY and SMNVEV (reference sequence).

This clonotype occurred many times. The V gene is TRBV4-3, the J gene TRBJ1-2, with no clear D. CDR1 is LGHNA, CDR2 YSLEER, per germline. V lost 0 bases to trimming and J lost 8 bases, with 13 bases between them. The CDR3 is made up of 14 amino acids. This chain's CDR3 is CASSQDLQLEGYTF. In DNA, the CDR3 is TGCGCCAGCAGCCAAGATCTACAGCTGGAAGGCTACACCTTC.

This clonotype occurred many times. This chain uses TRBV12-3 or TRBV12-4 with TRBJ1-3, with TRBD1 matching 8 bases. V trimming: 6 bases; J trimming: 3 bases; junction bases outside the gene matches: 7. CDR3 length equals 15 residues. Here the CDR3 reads CASRQAGGIGNTIYF. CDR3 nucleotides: TGTGCCAGCAGGCAAGCAGGGGGCATTGGAAACACCATATATTTT.

The DNA of the CDR3 is TGTGCCAGCAGCCGATCCAAGGCTCGGGTGGATACGCAGTATTTT. This sequence encodes CASSRSKARVDTQYF. The chain carries TRBV6-2 or TRBV6-3 and TRBJ2-3, with D uncertain. V was clipped by 6 bases and J by 6 bases, with 19 bases between them. The CDR3 sequence is 15 residues long. CDR1 and CDR2 from the germline V gene are MNHEY and SVGEGT.

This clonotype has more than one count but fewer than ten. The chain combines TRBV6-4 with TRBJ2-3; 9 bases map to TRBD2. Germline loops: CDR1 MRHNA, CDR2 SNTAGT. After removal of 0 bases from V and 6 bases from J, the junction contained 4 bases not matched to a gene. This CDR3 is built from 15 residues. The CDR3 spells CASSDSAGGEDTQYF. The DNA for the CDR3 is TGTGCCAGCAGTGACTCTGCGGGGGGGGAGGATACGCAGTATTTT.

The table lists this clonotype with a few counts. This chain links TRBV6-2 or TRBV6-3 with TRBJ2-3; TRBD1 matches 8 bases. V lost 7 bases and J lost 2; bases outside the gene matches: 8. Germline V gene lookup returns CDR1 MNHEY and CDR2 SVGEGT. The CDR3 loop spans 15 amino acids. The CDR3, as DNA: TGTGCCAGCAATACCGGGACAGGACTCACAGATACGCAGTATTTT. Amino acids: CASNTGTGLTDTQYF.

The CDR3 is CSAFRDRGTYEQYF. The CDR3 region has the DNA TGCAGTGCATTCCGGGACAGGGGTACCTACGAGCAGTACTTC. V is TRBV20-1 and J is TRBJ2-7; the match to TRBD1 covers 10 bases. CDR1 and CDR2 from the germline V gene are DFQATT and SNEGSKA (reference sequence). This CDR3 has 14 amino acids. The V gene end was trimmed by 6 bases and the J gene end by 2 bases; junction bases not matched to a gene: 7.

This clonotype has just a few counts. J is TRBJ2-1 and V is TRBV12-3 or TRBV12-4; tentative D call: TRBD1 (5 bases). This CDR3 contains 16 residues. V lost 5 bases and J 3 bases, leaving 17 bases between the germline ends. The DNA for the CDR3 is TGTGCCAGCAGTCCCAGACAGTTAGGGGTCTACAATGAGCAGTTCTTC. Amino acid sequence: CASSPRQLGVYNEQFF.

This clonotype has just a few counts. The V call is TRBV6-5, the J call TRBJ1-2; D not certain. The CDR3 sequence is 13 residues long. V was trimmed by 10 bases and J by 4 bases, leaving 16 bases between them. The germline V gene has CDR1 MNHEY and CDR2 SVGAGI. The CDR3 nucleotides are TGTGCCACGGCCAGGCCGGGCCGCTATGGCTACACCTTC. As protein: CATARPGRYGYTF.

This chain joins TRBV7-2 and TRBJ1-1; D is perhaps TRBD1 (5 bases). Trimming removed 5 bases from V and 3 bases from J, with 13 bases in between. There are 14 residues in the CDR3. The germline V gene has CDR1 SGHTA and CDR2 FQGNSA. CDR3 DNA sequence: TGTGCCAGCAGCGCCGACAGCCAGGACACTGAAGCTTTCTTT. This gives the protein CASSADSQDTEAFF. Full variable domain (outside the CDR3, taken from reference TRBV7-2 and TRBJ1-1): GAGVSQSPSNKVTEKGKDVELRCDPISGHTALYWYRQSLGQGLEFLIYFQGNSAPDKSGLPSDRFSAERTGGSVSTLTIQRTQQEDSAVYLCASSADSQDTEAFFGQGTRLTVV.

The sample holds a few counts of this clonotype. The DNA of the CDR3 is TGTGCCATCAGCCCGGGAAAGGAGGAGACCCAGTACTTC. It translates to CAISPGKEETQYF. The rearrangement uses TRBV10-3 and TRBJ2-5; D may be TRBD2 (5 bases). V was trimmed by 6 bases and J by 5 bases, leaving 13 bases between them. Germline values: CDR1 ENHRY, CDR2 SYGVKD. The CDR3 totals 13 residues.

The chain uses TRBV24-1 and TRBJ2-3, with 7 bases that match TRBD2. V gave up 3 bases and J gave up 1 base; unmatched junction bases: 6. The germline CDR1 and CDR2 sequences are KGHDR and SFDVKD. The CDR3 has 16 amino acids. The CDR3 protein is CATSDHLAVGTDTQYF. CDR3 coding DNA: TGTGCCACCAGTGATCATCTAGCGGTGGGCACAGATACGCAGTATTTT.

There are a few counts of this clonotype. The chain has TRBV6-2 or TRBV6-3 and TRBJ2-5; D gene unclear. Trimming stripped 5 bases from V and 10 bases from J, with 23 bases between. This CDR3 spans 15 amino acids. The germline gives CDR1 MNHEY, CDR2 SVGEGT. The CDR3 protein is CASSLRTTQVSGQYF. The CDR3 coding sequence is TGTGCCAGCAGTCTCCGGACGACCCAGGTTTCAGGCCAGTACTTC.

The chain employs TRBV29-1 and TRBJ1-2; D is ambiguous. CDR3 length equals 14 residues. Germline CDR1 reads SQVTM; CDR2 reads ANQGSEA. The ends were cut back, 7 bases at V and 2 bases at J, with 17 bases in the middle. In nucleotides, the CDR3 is TGCAGCGCTCTTTACCGGACCGAAAACTATGGCTACACCTTC. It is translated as CSALYRTENYGYTF.

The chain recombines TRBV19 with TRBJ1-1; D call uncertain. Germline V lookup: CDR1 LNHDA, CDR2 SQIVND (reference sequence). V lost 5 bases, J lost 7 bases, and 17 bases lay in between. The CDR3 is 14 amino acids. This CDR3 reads CASSAQASAGEAFF. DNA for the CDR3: TGTGCCAGTAGTGCGCAGGCCTCCGCCGGTGAAGCTTTCTTT.